This TCR beta chain was recovered during a study of blood T cell repertoires in COVID-19. Study-level background: Sources were T cells, B-cell-depleted T cells, or PBMCs; the material itself was cDNA or gDNA.

Followed longitudinally, the Seattle patients had been enrolled during active infection. Original processing methods: Reference gene primer amplification in the assay estimated nucleated cell counts. The assay was immunoSEQ multiplex PCR, and TCRdb's table has in-frame clones only and misses some. Clone size and the V and J calls come from that table; the DNA yielded D and trimming. The table has over 150,000 clones, around 87% seen once. This clone appeared a few times. The TCR comes from an elderly woman with COVID-19, enrolled during active disease. Source material: peripheral blood.

In DNA form, the CDR3 reads TGTGCCAGCAGTGCCGGAAAGGGACAGGGGGCCTATGGCAATCAGCCCCAGCATTTT. Encoded protein: CASSAGKGQGAYGNQPQHF. This chain connects TRBV6-1 to TRBJ1-5; the match to TRBD1 covers 12 bases. V lost 4 bases to trimming and J lost 2 bases; unmatched junction nucleotides: 12. The CDR3 sequence is 19 residues long. Germline V gene sequence: CDR1 MNHNS, CDR2 SASEGT.